This T cell receptor beta chain was captured by sequencing in a study of T-cell memory formation after mild COVID-19. A few counts support this clonotype. Losses at the gene ends were 2 bases for V and 6 bases for J; bases not matched to a gene: 5. The germline V gene has CDR1 SGHRS and CDR2 YFSETQ. The CDR3 runs to 14 residues. TCRdb recomputed calls from the 5' RACE reads with MiXCR, one row per CDR3 protein. The table includes about 260,000 distinct CDR3 sequences, around 15% detected once. The V and J genes are TRBV5-1 and TRBJ1-1, with 9 bases lining up with TRBD1. Input material: PBMCs or a T cell subset sorted from them (not recorded which). The receptor was derived from a man in his late teens or twenties who had mild COVID-19 (a few samples of this study predate the infection). Cell type and time point are not known. CDR3 residues: CASSLQGAIAEAFF. In nucleotides, the CDR3 is TGCGCCAGCAGCTTACAGGGGGCGATCGCTGAAGCTTTCTTT. Full variable domain (missing parts from reference TRBV5-1 and TRBJ1-1): KAGVTQTPRYLIKTRGQQVTLSCSPISGHRSVSWYQQTPGQGLQFLFEYFSETQRNKGNFPGRFSGRQFSNSRSEMNVSTLELGDSALYLCASSLQGAIAEAFFGQGTRLTVV.